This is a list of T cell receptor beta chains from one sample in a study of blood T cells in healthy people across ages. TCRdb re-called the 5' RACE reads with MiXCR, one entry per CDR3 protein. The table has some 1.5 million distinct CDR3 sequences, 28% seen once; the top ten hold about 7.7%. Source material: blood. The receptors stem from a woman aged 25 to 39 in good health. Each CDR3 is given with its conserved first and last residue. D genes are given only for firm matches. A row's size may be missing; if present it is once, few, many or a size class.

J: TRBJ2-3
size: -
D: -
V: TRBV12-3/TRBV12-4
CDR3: CASSTLNGEDTQYF
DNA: TGTGCCAGCAGCACCCTAAACGGTGAAGATACGCAGTATTTT

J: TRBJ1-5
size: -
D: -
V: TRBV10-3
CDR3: CATDRDGNQPQHF
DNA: TGTGCCACCGACCGGGACGGCAATCAGCCCCAGCATTTT

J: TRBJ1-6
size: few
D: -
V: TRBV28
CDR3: CASSFFSSPLHF
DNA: TGTGCCAGCAGTTTCTTTTCCTCACCCCTCCACTTT

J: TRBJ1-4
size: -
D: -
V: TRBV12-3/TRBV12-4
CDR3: CASSEKTGTPFKLFF
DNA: TGTGCCAGCAGTGAAAAAACCGGGACCCCCTTTAAACTGTTTTTT

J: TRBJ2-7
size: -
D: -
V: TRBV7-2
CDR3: CAGSLGRAPSSYEQYF
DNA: TGTGCCGGCAGCCTAGGTCGGGCCCCATCCTCCTACGAGCAGTACTTC

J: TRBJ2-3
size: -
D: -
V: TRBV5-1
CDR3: CASSLRGRGQYF
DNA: TGCGCCAGCAGCTTGCGCGGAAGAGGGCAGTATTTT

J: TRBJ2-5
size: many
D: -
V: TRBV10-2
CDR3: CASSSFGGETQYF
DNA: TGCGCCAGCAGTTCTTTCGGGGGTGAGACCCAGTACTTC

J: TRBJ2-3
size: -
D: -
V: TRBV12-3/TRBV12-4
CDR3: CASRLTGQGGDAQYF
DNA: TGTGCCAGCAGATTAACAGGACAGGGAGGGGATGCGCAGTATTTT

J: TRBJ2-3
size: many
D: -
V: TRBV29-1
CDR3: CSVDPGGRAVSDTQYF
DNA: TGCAGCGTTGATCCGGGGGGCAGGGCTGTTTCAGATACGCAGTATTTT

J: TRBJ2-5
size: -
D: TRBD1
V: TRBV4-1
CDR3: CASSQGDRDAETQYF
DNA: TGCGCCAGCAGCCAAGGGGACAGGGACGCAGAGACCCAGTATTTC

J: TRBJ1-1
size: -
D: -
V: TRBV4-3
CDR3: CASSQGASSTEAFF
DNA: TGCGCCAGCAGCCAAGGGGCTAGCAGCACTGAAGCTTTCTTT

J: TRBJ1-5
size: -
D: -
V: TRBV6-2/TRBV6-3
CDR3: CASSYATGHQPQHF
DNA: TGTGCCAGCAGTTACGCGACAGGCCATCAGCCCCAGCATTTT

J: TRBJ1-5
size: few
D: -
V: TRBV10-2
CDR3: CASRGTFNQPQHF
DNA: TGCGCCAGCAGAGGGACCTTCAATCAGCCCCAGCATTTT

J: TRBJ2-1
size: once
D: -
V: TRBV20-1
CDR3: CSARVRITNPYNEQFF
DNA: TGCAGTGCTAGAGTACGAATAACCAATCCCTACAATGAGCAGTTCTTC

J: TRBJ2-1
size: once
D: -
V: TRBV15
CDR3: CATSSWSPRGDNEQFF
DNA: TGTGCCACCAGCAGTTGGTCCCCTAGAGGGGACAATGAGCAGTTCTTC

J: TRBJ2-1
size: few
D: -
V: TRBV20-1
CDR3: CSARRADYNEQFF
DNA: TGCAGTGCTAGACGCGCAGATTACAATGAGCAGTTCTTC

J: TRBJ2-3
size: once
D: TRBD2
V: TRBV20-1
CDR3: CSPSGGATDTQYF
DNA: TGCAGCCCGAGCGGGGGGGCAACAGATACGCAGTATTTT

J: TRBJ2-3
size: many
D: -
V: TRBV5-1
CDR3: CASSPRTSDTQYF
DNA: TGCGCCAGCAGCCCTAGGACCTCGGATACGCAGTATTTT

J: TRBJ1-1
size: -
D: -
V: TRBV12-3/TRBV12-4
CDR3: CASSLGGVEAFF
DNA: TGTGCCAGCAGTCTCGGCGGAGTTGAAGCTTTCTTT

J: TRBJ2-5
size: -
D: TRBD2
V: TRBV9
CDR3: CASSVVAGGEETQYF
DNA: TGTGCCAGCAGCGTGGTAGCGGGCGGAGAAGAGACCCAGTACTTC

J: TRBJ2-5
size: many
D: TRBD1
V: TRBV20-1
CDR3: CSAPDRGFQETQYF
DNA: TGCAGTGCTCCGGACAGGGGGTTTCAAGAGACCCAGTACTTC

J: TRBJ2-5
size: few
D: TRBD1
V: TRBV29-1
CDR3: CSGRQGQETQYF
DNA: TGCAGCGGCCGACAGGGGCAAGAGACCCAGTACTTC

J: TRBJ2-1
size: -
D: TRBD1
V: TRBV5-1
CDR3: CASSFWTGQNEQFF
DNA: TGCGCCAGCAGCTTTTGGACAGGGCAGAATGAGCAGTTCTTC

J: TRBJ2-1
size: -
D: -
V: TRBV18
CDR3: CASSPWSDEQFF
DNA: TGTGCCAGCTCACCATGGAGCGATGAGCAGTTCTTC

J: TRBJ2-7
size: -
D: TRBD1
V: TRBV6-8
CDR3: CASRGPDRAHEQYF
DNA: TGTGCCAGCAGGGGTCCGGACAGGGCCCACGAGCAGTACTTC

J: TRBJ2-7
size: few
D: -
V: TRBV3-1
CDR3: CASSHSRAAVSYEQYF
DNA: TGTGCCAGCAGCCATTCACGGGCGGCAGTCTCCTACGAGCAGTACTTC

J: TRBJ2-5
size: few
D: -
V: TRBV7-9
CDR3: CASSLLPRDGGETQYF
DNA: TGTGCCAGCAGCTTGTTACCCAGGGACGGCGGGGAGACCCAGTACTTC

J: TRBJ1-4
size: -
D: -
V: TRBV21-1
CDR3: CASMPGQTILLFF
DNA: TGTGCCAGCATGCCGGGACAGACTATTTTACTGTTTTTT

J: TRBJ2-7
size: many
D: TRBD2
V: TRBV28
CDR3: CATRGGWPYEQYF
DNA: TGTGCCACCCGGGGGGGATGGCCCTACGAGCAGTACTTC

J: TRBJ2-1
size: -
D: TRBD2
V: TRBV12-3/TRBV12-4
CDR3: CASSPRGGLNEQFF
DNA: TGTGCCAGCAGTCCTCGGGGGGGGCTTAATGAGCAGTTCTTC

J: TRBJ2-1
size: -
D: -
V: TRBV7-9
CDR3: CASSIQEFYNEQFF
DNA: TGTGCCAGCAGTATACAGGAGTTCTACAATGAGCAGTTCTTC

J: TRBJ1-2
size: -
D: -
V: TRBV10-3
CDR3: CAISDLLIKQGTNYGYTF
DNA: TGTGCCATCAGTGACCTATTAATAAAACAGGGAACTAACTATGGCTACACCTTC

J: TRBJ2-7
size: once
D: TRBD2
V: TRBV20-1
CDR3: CSAQGLAGANEQYF
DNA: TGCAGTGCTCAGGGACTAGCGGGGGCCAATGAGCAGTACTTC

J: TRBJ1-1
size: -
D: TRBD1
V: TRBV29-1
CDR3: CSGGDRAANTEAFF
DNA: TGCAGCGGCGGGGACAGGGCCGCAAACACTGAAGCTTTCTTT

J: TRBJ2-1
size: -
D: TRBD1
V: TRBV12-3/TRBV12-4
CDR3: CASGEFDRGPYNEQFF
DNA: TGTGCCAGCGGAGAATTCGACAGGGGACCTTACAATGAGCAGTTCTTC

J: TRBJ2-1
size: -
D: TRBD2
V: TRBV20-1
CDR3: CSAHTSGFYCNEQFF
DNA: TGCAGTGCCCATACTAGCGGGTTCTATTGCAATGAGCAGTTCTTC

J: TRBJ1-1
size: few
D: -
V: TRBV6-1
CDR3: CASSEEGGMNTEAFF
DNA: TGTGCCAGCAGTGAAGAGGGGGGCATGAACACTGAAGCTTTCTTT

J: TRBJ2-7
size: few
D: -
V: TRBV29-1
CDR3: CSVVGGVAYNEQYF
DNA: TGCAGCGTCGTGGGAGGTGTTGCCTACAATGAGCAGTACTTC

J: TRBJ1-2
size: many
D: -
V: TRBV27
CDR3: CASSAPQGMGYTF
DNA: TGTGCCAGCAGTGCCCCCCAGGGGATGGGCTACACCTTC

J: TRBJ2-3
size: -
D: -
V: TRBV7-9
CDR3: CASSLAVGAPTDTQYF
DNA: TGTGCCAGCAGCTTAGCGGTGGGAGCCCCCACAGATACGCAGTATTTT

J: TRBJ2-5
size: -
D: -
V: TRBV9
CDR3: CASSVGAGVQETQYF
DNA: TGTGCCAGCAGCGTAGGGGCAGGCGTACAAGAGACCCAGTACTTC

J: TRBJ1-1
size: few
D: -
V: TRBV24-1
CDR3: CATSDGFNTEAFF
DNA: TGTGCCACCAGTGACGGGTTTAACACTGAAGCTTTCTTT

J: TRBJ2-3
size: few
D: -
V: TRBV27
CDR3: CASKNLASSTDTQYF
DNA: TGTGCCAGCAAGAACCTAGCGAGTAGCACAGATACGCAGTATTTT

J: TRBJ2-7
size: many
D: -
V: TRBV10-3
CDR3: CAISVGGLGSYEQYF
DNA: TGTGCCATCAGTGTTGGCGGGCTGGGCTCCTACGAGCAGTACTTC

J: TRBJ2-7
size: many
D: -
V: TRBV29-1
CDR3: CSVEDLRTNSYEQYF
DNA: TGCAGCGTTGAAGATCTTCGGACGAACTCCTACGAGCAGTACTTC

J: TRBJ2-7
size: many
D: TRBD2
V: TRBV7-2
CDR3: CASSATSGSGEQYF
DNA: TGTGCCAGCAGCGCAACTAGCGGGAGTGGCGAGCAGTACTTC

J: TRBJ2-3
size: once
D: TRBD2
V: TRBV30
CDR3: CAWSVYSGRSTDTQYF
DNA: TGTGCCTGGAGTGTATATAGCGGGAGGTCCACAGATACGCAGTATTTT

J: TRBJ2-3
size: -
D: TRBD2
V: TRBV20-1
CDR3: CSAVTSGIYADTQYF
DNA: TGCAGTGCGGTGACTAGCGGGATCTATGCAGATACGCAGTATTTT

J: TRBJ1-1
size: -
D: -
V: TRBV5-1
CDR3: CASSLVPGDTEAFF
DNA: TGCGCCAGCAGCTTGGTTCCGGGGGACACTGAAGCTTTCTTT

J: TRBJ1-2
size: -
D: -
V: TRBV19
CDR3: CASRVPVEAPNYGYTF
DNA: TGTGCCAGTAGAGTCCCGGTAGAGGCACCCAACTATGGCTACACCTTC

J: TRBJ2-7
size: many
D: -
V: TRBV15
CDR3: CATSRDVYYEQYF
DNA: TGTGCCACCAGCAGGGACGTCTACTACGAGCAGTACTTC

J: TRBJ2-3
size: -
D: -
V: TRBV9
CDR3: CASSVDGGGAPTDTQYF
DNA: TGTGCCAGCAGCGTAGATGGGGGGGGGGCCCCCACAGATACGCAGTATTTT

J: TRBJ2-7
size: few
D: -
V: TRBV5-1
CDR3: CASSERRDSHLYEQYF
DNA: TGCGCCAGCAGCGAGCGGAGGGACTCTCACCTATACGAGCAGTACTTC

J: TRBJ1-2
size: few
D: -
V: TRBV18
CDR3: CASSPERVDGYTF
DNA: TGTGCCAGCTCACCAGAGAGGGTCGATGGCTACACCTTC

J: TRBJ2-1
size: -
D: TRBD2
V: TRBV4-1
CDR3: CASSRLGGGLFNEQFF
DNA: TGCGCCAGCAGCCGCCTGGGCGGGGGACTCTTCAATGAGCAGTTCTTC

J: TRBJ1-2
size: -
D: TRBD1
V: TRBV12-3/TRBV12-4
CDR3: CASSFGDRGVDYGYTF
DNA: TGTGCCAGCAGTTTCGGAGACAGGGGGGTAGACTATGGCTACACCTTC

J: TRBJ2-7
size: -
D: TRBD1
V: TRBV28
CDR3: CASIPDRDTYEQYF
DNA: TGTGCCAGCATCCCGGACAGGGATACCTACGAGCAGTACTTC

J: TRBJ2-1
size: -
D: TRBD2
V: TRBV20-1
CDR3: CSARLQAGGLNEQFF
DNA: TGCAGTGCTAGGCTTCAAGCGGGAGGGTTAAATGAGCAGTTCTTC

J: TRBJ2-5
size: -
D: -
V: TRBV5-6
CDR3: CASSLAPGYPETQYF
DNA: TGTGCCAGCAGCTTGGCCCCGGGGTACCCAGAGACCCAGTACTTC